What follows are 28 T cell receptor beta chains derived from one specimen sequenced in a study of PD-1 blockade in classical Hodgkin lymphoma. Each patient experienced a relapse that followed autologous stem cell transplantation, and brentuximab vedotin exposure varied. Profiling relied on immunoSEQ multiplex PCR, and the TCRdb table lists in-frame clones only, not all of them. Of around 70,000 clones listed, over 70% are singletons. The sample in question was peripheral blood mononuclear cells (PBMCs), obtained before the second cycle of nivolumab. The source is a human donor with classical Hodgkin lymphoma.

The chain is built from TRBV5-4 and TRBJ1-2; 9 bases are a match to TRBD1. This CDR3 has 14 amino acids. The germline gives CDR1 SGHNT, CDR2 YYREEE (reference sequence). V gave up 5 bases and J gave up 0 bases; unmatched junction bases: 2. The CDR3 is CASSRDRANYGYTF. In DNA, the CDR3 is TGTGCCAGCAGTAGGGACAGGGCTAACTATGGCTACACCTTC.

The V and J genes are TRBV6-5 and TRBJ2-7; 9 nucleotides match TRBD2. Germline lookup yields CDR1 MNHEY and CDR2 SVGAGI. CDR3 length: 15 residues. The ends lost 5 bases at V and 1 base at J; junction bases unmatched: 6. The CDR3 region is CASSLLAGSSYEQYF. CDR3 nucleotide sequence: TGTGCCAGCAGTCTACTAGCGGGCTCATCCTACGAGCAGTACTTC.

The chain has TRBV11-2 and TRBJ2-3; D ambiguous. Trimming removed 4 bases from V and 8 bases from J, with 7 bases in between. The CDR3 is made up of 11 amino acids. Germline lookup yields CDR1 SGHAT and CDR2 FQNNGV. The CDR3 region is CASSSLVTQYF. As DNA, the CDR3 is TGTGCCAGCAGCTCCCTAGTTACGCAGTATTTT. The full variable domain, with the rest looked up from reference TRBV11-2 and TRBJ2-3, is EAGVAQSPRYKIIEKRQSVAFWCNPISGHATLYWYQQILGQGPKLLIQFQNNGVVDDSQLPKDRFSAERLKGVDSTLKIQPAKLEDSAVYLCASSSLVTQYFGPGTRLTVL.

The chain uses TRBV9 and TRBJ2-1; D is undetermined. CDR1 is SGDLS and CDR2 is YYNGEE in the germline V gene. The CDR3 sequence is 12 residues long. The V gene lost 0 bases and the J gene lost 6 bases, with 4 bases spanning the gap. The CDR3 DNA follows: TGTGCCAGCAGCGTAGCTCTCAATGAGCAGTTCTTC. Translated: CASSVALNEQFF. Using reference TRBV9 and TRBJ2-1 for the parts outside the CDR3, the full variable domain is DSGVTQTPKHLITATGQRVTLRCSPRSGDLSVYWYQQSLDQGLQFLIQYYNGEERAKGNILERFSAQQFPDLHSELNLSSLELGDSALYFCASSVALNEQFFGPGTRLTVL.

This chain connects TRBV6-5 to TRBJ1-1, with 10 nucleotides matching TRBD1. V shed 5 bases and J 3 bases; nucleotides not matched to a gene: 6. This CDR3 comprises 15 residues. Germline V gene sequence: CDR1 MNHEY, CDR2 SVGAGI. Here the CDR3 reads CASSHRQGAHTEAFF. The CDR3, as DNA: TGTGCCAGCAGTCACCGACAGGGGGCACACACTGAAGCTTTCTTT.

V usage is TRBV6-6 and J usage is TRBJ1-5; D is uncertain. The V end was cut by 2 bases, the J end by 5 bases, with 10 bases between. The CDR3 covers 14 residues. Germline V lookup: CDR1 MNHNY, CDR2 SVGAGI (reference sequence). The CDR3 reads CASSYESTYQPQHF. The CDR3 region has the DNA TGTGCCAGCAGTTACGAGTCGACTTATCAGCCCCAGCATTTT.

The chain links TRBV7-3 to TRBJ2-2; perhaps TRBD1 as D (5 bases). V lost 7 bases and J lost 5, with 20 bases in between. This CDR3 is 16 amino acids long. CDR1 is SGHTA, CDR2 FQGTGA, per germline. CDR3 sequence reads: CASTLDSGATTGELFF. The CDR3 region has the DNA TGTGCCAGCACCCTAGACTCTGGGGCAACGACCGGGGAGCTGTTTTTT.

This sequence joins TRBV6-5 and TRBJ2-7; D might be TRBD1 or TRBD2, each matching 5 bases. Trimming shortened V by 0 bases and J by 1 base, and 10 bases separated the two germline ends. CDR1 and CDR2 (germline): MNHEY, SVGAGI. This CDR3 is 15 amino acids long. CDR3 sequence (DNA): TGTGCCAGCAGTTACTCTCGGGACCCATCCTACGAGCAGTACTTC. Its translation is CASSYSRDPSYEQYF.

The chain is built from TRBV6-6 and TRBJ2-2; 11 bases agree with TRBD1. From germline, CDR1 is MNHNY and CDR2 SVGAGI (reference sequence). J lost 5 bases, V lost 8 bases, and 4 bases had no gene match. There are 14 residues in the CDR3. CDR3 amino acids: CASCWDRGTGELFF. Here the CDR3 DNA reads TGTGCCAGCTGTTGGGACAGGGGGACCGGGGAGCTGTTTTTT.

This clone has just one count. The chain has TRBV6-5 and TRBJ1-1; no definite D call. Germline V CDR1 and CDR2: MNHEY, SVGAGI. This CDR3 comprises 12 residues. The V end was cut by 6 bases, the J end by 8 bases, with 13 bases between. The CDR3 DNA reads TGTGCCAGCAGCGACGACATAGGGGAAGCTTTCTTT. Translation gives CASSDDIGEAFF.

The chain carries TRBV19 and TRBJ1-2; possibly TRBD1 for D (5 bases). The CDR3 is made up of 15 amino acids. The germline V gene has CDR1 LNHDA and CDR2 SQIVND (reference sequence). V lost 7 bases and J lost 2, with 17 bases in between. CDR3 DNA: TGTGCCAGTACCTTTAAGCTGGACATAAACTATGGCTACACCTTC. Translating gives CASTFKLDINYGYTF.

V and J are TRBV5-4 and TRBJ1-2; 8 bases align to TRBD1. CDR3 length equals 16 residues. Germline V gene lookup returns CDR1 SGHNT and CDR2 YYREEE (reference sequence). V shed 4 bases and J 3 bases; nucleotides not matched to a gene: 11. CDR3 sequence reads: CASSPEGRGLDYGYTF. Written as DNA, the CDR3 is TGTGCCAGCAGCCCCGAGGGCAGGGGGCTCGACTATGGCTACACCTTC. The full variable domain, with the rest looked up from reference TRBV5-4 and TRBJ1-2, is ETGVTQSPTHLIKTRGQQVTLRCSSQSGHNTVSWYQQALGQGPQFIFQYYREEENGRGNFPPRFSGLQFPNYSSELNVNALELDDSALYLCASSPEGRGLDYGYTFGSGTRLTVV.

The genes are TRBV6-5 and TRBJ2-7; TRBD2 is a possible D gene (6 bases). V lost 0 bases to trimming and J lost 0 bases, with 9 bases between them. The V gene's germline CDR1 is MNHEY and CDR2 SVGAGI. The length of the CDR3 is 15 residues. The CDR3 DNA reads as TGTGCCAGCAGTTACTCGGGGGGTAGCTCCTACGAGCAGTACTTC. It codes for CASSYSGGSSYEQYF.

This CDR3 reads CASSGPDRFNEKLFF. CDR3 bases: TGTGCCAGCAGTGGACCTGACAGGTTTAATGAAAAACTGTTTTTT. This rearrangement joins TRBV25-1 to TRBJ1-4; D is possibly TRBD1 (6 bases). The CDR3 extends over 15 amino acids. The germline V and J ends were trimmed by 4 bases and 4 bases, with 13 bases remaining between them. In germline, CDR1 is MGHDK, CDR2 SYGVNS.

This clone was detected only once. The V and J genes are TRBV5-4 and TRBJ2-5; D possibly corresponds to TRBD1 (7 bases). Trimming left V 3 bases short and J 2 bases short, with 14 bases between. This CDR3 has 15 residues. CDR1 and CDR2 (germline): SGHNT, YYREEE (reference sequence). CDR3 residues: CASSSVAGQQETQYF. The CDR3 nucleotides are TGTGCCAGCAGCTCAGTGGCGGGACAGCAAGAGACCCAGTACTTC.

The rearrangement joins TRBV9 to TRBJ1-3; D unresolved. CDR1 is SGDLS and CDR2 is YYNGEE in the germline V gene. The V gene lost 4 bases and the J gene lost 8 bases, with 22 bases spanning the gap. CDR3 length: 16 amino acids. This CDR3 is CASSPLTDEIVDTIYF. In nucleotides, the CDR3 is TGTGCCAGCAGCCCTTTGACGGACGAGATAGTTGACACCATATATTTT.

This clone has more than one count but fewer than ten. The chain couples TRBV2 to TRBJ1-6, with a possible D match to TRBD1 (6 bases). CDR3 length: 14 amino acids. With 6 bases removed from V and 5 bases from J, the gap between germline ends came to 11 bases. The germline CDR1 and CDR2 sequences are SNHLY and FYNNEI. The CDR3 coding sequence is TGTGCCAGCAGGATACAGGGAAATAATTCACCCCTCCACTTT. Protein product: CASRIQGNNSPLHF.

This chain joins TRBV9 and TRBJ2-1; 7 positions agree with TRBD1. CDR1 is SGDLS, CDR2 YYNGEE, per germline. The CDR3 runs 14 residues. V was clipped by 4 bases and J by 5 bases; unmatched bases: 6. The CDR3 sequence: CASSPGDRNNEQFF. CDR3 bases: TGTGCCAGCAGCCCAGGGGACAGAAACAATGAGCAGTTCTTC.

The chain couples TRBV5-1 to TRBJ2-7; maybe TRBD2 (5 bases). The germline V gene has CDR1 SGHRS and CDR2 YFSETQ. The CDR3 contains 13 residues. V was pared by 4 bases and J by 4 bases, with 12 bases between. The CDR3 protein is CASSPDWDYEQYF. CDR3 coding DNA: TGCGCCAGCAGCCCGGACTGGGATTACGAGCAGTACTTC.

The chain has TRBV27 and TRBJ2-7, with D tentatively TRBD1 (5 bases). CDR3 size: 13 residues. Germline V gene lookup returns CDR1 MNHEY and CDR2 SMNVEV (reference sequence). Trimming left V 3 bases short and J 0 bases short, with 6 bases between. The CDR3 here is CASSFDSSYEQYF. DNA of the CDR3: TGTGCCAGCAGTTTTGACAGCTCCTACGAGCAGTACTTC.

The chain's CDR3 is CASSLGQPNEKLFF. The DNA of the CDR3 is TGCGCCAGCAGCTTGGGACAGCCTAATGAAAAACTGTTTTTT. The V and J genes are TRBV5-1 and TRBJ1-4; a possible D gene is TRBD1 (5 bases). CDR1 is SGHRS and CDR2 is YFSETQ in the germline V gene. The CDR3 has 14 amino acids. Trimming took off 0 bases at V and 3 bases at J, with 6 bases between the two ends.

This clone was found once. This rearrangement joins TRBV27 to TRBJ1-1; unclear D gene. The CDR3 has 14 amino acids. V lost 8 bases and J 1 base, leaving 14 bases between the germline ends. Germline values: CDR1 MNHEY, CDR2 SMNVEV (reference sequence). The CDR3 reads CASRAWAGNTEAFF. The DNA of the CDR3 is TGTGCCAGCCGAGCCTGGGCGGGGAACACTGAAGCTTTCTTT.

This chain uses TRBV19 with TRBJ1-5; 8 nucleotides line up with TRBD1. Germline V CDR1 and CDR2: LNHDA, SQIVND (reference sequence). Trimming removed 4 bases from V and 3 bases from J; junction bases left unmatched: 5. This CDR3 contains 15 residues. The CDR3 bases are TGTGCCAGTAGTACCTACAGGGGGGCCAATCAGCCCCAGCATTTT. Amino acid sequence: CASSTYRGANQPQHF.

This clone was found once. The chain joins TRBV19 to TRBJ1-4; unclear D gene. CDR1 is LNHDA, CDR2 SQIVND, per germline (reference sequence). The CDR3 covers 16 residues. The V and J ends lost 5 bases and 8 bases respectively, with 21 bases between them. The CDR3 sequence is CASSPGRRIISEKLFF. CDR3 in DNA: TGTGCCAGTAGTCCCGGACGACGGATTATTAGCGAAAAACTGTTTTTT.

The gene calls are TRBV7-8 and TRBJ1-5, with D perhaps TRBD1 (5 bases). This CDR3 region has 15 residues. Germline CDR1 is SGHVS and CDR2 is FQNEAQ. Trimming cost V 3 bases and J 3 bases, with 12 bases left between them. CDR3 in amino acids: CASSLSGIPNQPQHF. The CDR3 DNA sequence: TGTGCCAGCAGCTTGTCAGGGATACCCAATCAGCCCCAGCATTTT.

The chain carries TRBV5-1 and TRBJ1-1; the D is unclear. Germline V CDR1 and CDR2: SGHRS, YFSETQ. V shed 1 base and J shed 2 bases, with 12 bases lying between them. CDR3 length equals 15 residues. CDR3 coding DNA: TGCGCCAGCAGCTTGCTCGTAAACCCCAACACTGAAGCTTTCTTT. This encodes CASSLLVNPNTEAFF.

The CDR3 reads CASSLTGNGYTF. The CDR3 region has the DNA TGTGCCAGCAGTTTGACAGGGAACGGCTACACCTTC. The chain has TRBV28 and TRBJ1-2; 7 bases fit TRBD1. V was pared by 3 bases and J by 8 bases, with 3 bases of the junction left unmatched. The germline CDR1 and CDR2 sequences are MDHEN and SYDVKM. The length of the CDR3 is 12 residues.

This clone showed up many times. The chain recombines TRBV27 with TRBJ1-5, with D maybe TRBD1 (6 bases). The CDR3 extends over 17 amino acids. The V gene lost 2 bases and the J gene lost 6 bases, with 20 bases spanning the gap. Germline V CDR1 and CDR2: MNHEY, SMNVEV (reference sequence). CDR3 loop: CASSLIPPGAGGQPQHF. The CDR3 DNA follows: TGTGCCAGCAGTTTAATCCCCCCAGGGGCGGGGGGTCAGCCCCAGCATTTT.